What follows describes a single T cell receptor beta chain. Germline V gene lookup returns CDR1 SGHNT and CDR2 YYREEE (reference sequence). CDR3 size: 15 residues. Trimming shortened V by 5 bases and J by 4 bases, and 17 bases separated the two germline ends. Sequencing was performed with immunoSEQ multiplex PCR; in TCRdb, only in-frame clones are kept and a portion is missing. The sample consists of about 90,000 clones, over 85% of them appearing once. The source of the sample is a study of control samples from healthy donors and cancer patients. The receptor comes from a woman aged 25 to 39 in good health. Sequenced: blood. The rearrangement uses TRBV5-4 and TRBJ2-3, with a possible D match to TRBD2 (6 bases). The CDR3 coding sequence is TGTGCCAGCAGGCCCGGGACTCCTCTGGCAGATACGCAGTATTTT. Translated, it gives CASRPGTPLADTQYF.